This T cell receptor (beta chain) was obtained from a study of response to subunit inactivated influenza vaccine. TCRdb reprocessed the RT-PCR reads with MiXCR, giving one entry per CDR3 protein. The sample shows around 760,000 distinct CDR3 sequences, approximately 15% of them seen only once. The sample was PBMCs from blood, taken about 14 days before vaccination. The sequence was obtained from a man in his fifties or sixties who received an inactivated influenza vaccine.

CDR3 amino acids: CASSPRAGGFREQYF. The CDR3, as DNA: TGTGCCAGCTCTCCCAGAGCGGGAGGGTTTCGCGAGCAGTACTTC. The rearrangement joins TRBV18 to TRBJ2-7, with 10 bases lining up with TRBD2. The CDR3 is 15 amino acids. The germline gives CDR1 KGHSH, CDR2 LQKENI. J gave up 6 bases and V 6 bases, and 11 bases lay outside the gene matches.